Following are 10 T cell receptor beta chains from one sample sequenced in a study of T cells in Graves' hyperthyroidism and ophthalmopathy. RNA transcripts gave rise to amplified TCR beta CDR3 regions. HTBI primers were the set used in a first-round RT-PCR of the TCR CDR3. TCRdb independently ran MiXCR on the multiplex PCR reads; one entry per CDR3 protein. The data show a few hundred thousand distinct CDR3 sequences, with approximately 23% seen just once and under 55% held by the top ten. Sequencing was carried out using blood. These receptors all stem from a woman in her 70s with Graves' ophthalmopathy.

This chain joins TRBV20-1 and TRBJ1-2; D is ambiguous. The CDR3 runs 12 residues. CDR1 and CDR2 from the germline V gene are DFQATT and SNEGSKA (reference sequence). V lost 1 base, J lost 1 base, and 4 bases lay in between. CDR3 protein: CSARGGNYGYTF. For the CDR3, the DNA is TGCAGTGCTAGAGGCGGTAACTATGGCTACACCTTC.

This clonotype has more than one count but fewer than ten. V is TRBV20-1 and J is TRBJ2-2, with D possibly TRBD2 on 6 matching bases. Per germline, CDR1 DFQATT and CDR2 SNEGSKA (reference sequence). The CDR3 is 18 amino acids. The V end lost 0 bases, the J end lost 0 bases, and 17 bases lay between the germline ends. The DNA for the CDR3 is TGCAGTGCTAGAGATACGGAGGGCCCACCGTCGAACACCGGGGAGCTGTTTTTT. Amino acid sequence: CSARDTEGPPSNTGELFF.

This clonotype was seen at least ten times. The chain combines TRBV6-2 or TRBV6-3 with TRBJ1-5, with 7 positions matching TRBD1. The CDR3 sequence is 15 residues long. Germline V lookup: CDR1 MNHEY, CDR2 SVGEGT. With V trimmed by 2 bases and J by 2 bases, 3 bases remained unmatched. The CDR3 DNA reads TGTGCCAGCAGTTACCCCGGACAGGGCAATCAGCCCCAGCATTTT. As protein: CASSYPGQGNQPQHF.

This clonotype has a count of ten or more. The chain combines TRBV27 with TRBJ2-1; D is unclear. CDR3 length: 15 residues. The germline V gene encodes CDR1 MNHEY and CDR2 SMNVEV (reference sequence). V was pared by 2 bases and J by 7 bases, with 15 bases between. The CDR3 nucleotides are TGTGCCAGCAGTTTAAGTCAGTCCCGAGGTAATGAGCAGTTCTTC. Translation gives CASSLSQSRGNEQFF.

The chain's CDR3 is CATSRHDNEKLFF. CDR3 DNA sequence: TGTGCCACCAGCAGACACGATAATGAAAAACTGTTTTTT. J is TRBJ1-4 and V is TRBV15; D unresolved. Germline CDR1 is LNHNV and CDR2 is YYDKDF (reference sequence). The V and J ends lost 2 bases and 4 bases respectively, with 5 bases between them. The CDR3 has 13 amino acids.

This chain links TRBV20-1 with TRBJ2-4; possibly TRBD2 for D (5 bases). Per germline, CDR1 DFQATT and CDR2 SNEGSKA (reference sequence). Trimming took 0 bases from V and 1 from J, leaving 25 bases between them. This CDR3 spans 20 amino acids. The CDR3 protein is CSARDDYSGRTFRAKNIQYF. CDR3 sequence (DNA): TGCAGTGCTAGAGATGACTACAGTGGGCGGACCTTCAGGGCCAAAAACATTCAGTACTTC.

This clonotype was counted many times. V is TRBV12-3 or TRBV12-4 and J is TRBJ2-2; D gene unclear. The CDR3 has 17 residues. V was clipped by 6 bases and J by 1 base, with 18 bases between them. In DNA form, the CDR3 reads TGTGCCAGCAGCCGTGGCCGGAGACGGGTGAACACCGGGGAGCTGTTTTTT. Translated: CASSRGRRRVNTGELFF.

This clonotype was seen a handful of times. One end of the junction is discordant with germline, which a read error may explain. The gene calls are TRBV12-3 or TRBV12-4 and TRBJ2-5; 8 nucleotides agree with TRBD1. The CDR3 runs 13 residues. The CDR3 sequence: CAGSPTGGETQYF. CDR3 in DNA: TGTGCCGGCAGTCCTACAGGGGGGGAGACCCAGTACTTC.

This clonotype was seen more than once but under ten times. V usage is TRBV10-3 and J usage is TRBJ2-7; TRBD1 might be the D (5 bases). This CDR3 spans 12 amino acids. V shed 9 bases and J shed 5 bases, with 14 bases lying between them. The germline V gene has CDR1 ENHRY and CDR2 SYGVKD. The CDR3 is CAIGAAVDEQYF. CDR3 in DNA: TGTGCCATTGGGGCCGCGGTCGACGAGCAGTACTTC.

The chain employs TRBV12-5 and TRBJ2-2; D remains ambiguous. Between the trimmed V and J ends, which lost 5 bases and 0 bases, there was a span of 7 bases. This CDR3 contains 14 residues. The germline gives CDR1 LGHNT, CDR2 FRNRAP. CDR3 residues: CASGQGPNTGELFF. The CDR3 DNA reads as TGTGCTAGTGGTCAAGGGCCGAACACCGGGGAGCTGTTTTTT.